This T cell receptor beta chain was recovered during a study of CD8 T cells in Susac syndrome. General study points: Only a relatively small number of individuals were included in the TCR sequencing and HLA analysis.

TCR beta sequencing was performed on blood CD8+ and CD4+ T cells. Healthy donors, matched for age and sex, constituted the control group. Random hexamers primed reverse transcription of 0.5 to 1 ug RNA. Amplification of the TCR beta CDR3 was carried out by immunoSEQ multiplex PCR, which spanned a total of 54 Vbeta and 13 Jbeta segments. Each CDR3 protein gets one entry after TCRdb re-called the immunoSEQ multiplex PCR reads with MiXCR. The sample lists around 150,000 distinct CDR3 sequences, about 94% occurring once. With respect to this clonotype: What it binds is not known.

The source of this sequence is a human donor in good health. The sequenced sample was CD4+ T cells from PBMCs.

Here the CDR3 reads CASAMWVNTEAFF. The CDR3 region has the DNA TGTGCCAGTGCCATGTGGGTGAACACTGAAGCTTTCTTT. V gene TRBV6-6 combines with J gene TRBJ1-1; D is unresolved. The CDR3 length is 13 residues. V lost 9 bases, J lost 0 bases, and 11 bases lay in between. Germline V lookup: CDR1 MNHNY, CDR2 SVGAGI (reference sequence).